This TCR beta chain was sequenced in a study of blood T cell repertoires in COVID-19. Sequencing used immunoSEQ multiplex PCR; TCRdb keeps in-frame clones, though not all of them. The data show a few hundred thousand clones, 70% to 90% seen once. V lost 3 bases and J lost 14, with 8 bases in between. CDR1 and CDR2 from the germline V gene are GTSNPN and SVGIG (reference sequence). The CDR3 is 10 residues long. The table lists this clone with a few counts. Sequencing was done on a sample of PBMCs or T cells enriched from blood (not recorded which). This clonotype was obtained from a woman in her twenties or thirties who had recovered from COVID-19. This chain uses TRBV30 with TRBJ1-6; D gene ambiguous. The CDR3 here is CAWRASTLHF. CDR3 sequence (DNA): TGTGCCTGGAGAGCCTCCACCCTCCACTTT. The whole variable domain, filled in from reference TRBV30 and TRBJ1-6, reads SQTIHQWPATLVQPVGSPLSLECTVEGTSNPNLYWYRQAAGRGLQLLFYSVGIGQISSEVPQNLSASRPQDRQFILSSKKLLLSDSGFYLCAWRASTLHFGNGTRLTVT.